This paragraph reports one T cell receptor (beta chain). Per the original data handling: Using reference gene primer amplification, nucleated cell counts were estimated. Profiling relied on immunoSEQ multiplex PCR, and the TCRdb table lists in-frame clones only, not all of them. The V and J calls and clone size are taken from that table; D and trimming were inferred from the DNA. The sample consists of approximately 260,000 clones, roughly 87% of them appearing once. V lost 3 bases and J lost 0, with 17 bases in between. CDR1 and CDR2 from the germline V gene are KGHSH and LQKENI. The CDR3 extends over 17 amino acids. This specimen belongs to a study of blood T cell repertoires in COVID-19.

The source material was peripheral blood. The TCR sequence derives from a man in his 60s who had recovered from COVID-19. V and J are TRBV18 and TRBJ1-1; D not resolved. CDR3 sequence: CASSPIQIQLMNTEAFF. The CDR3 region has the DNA TGTGCCAGCTCACCCATTCAGATCCAACTAATGAACACTGAAGCTTTCTTT.